The 19 T cell receptor beta chains given below trace back to one sample, sequenced in a study of cytomegalovirus exposure and HLA in healthy donors. Researchers ran the PCR with 60 Vbeta and 13 Jbeta primers. The assay was immunoSEQ multiplex PCR, and TCRdb's table has in-frame clones only and misses some. Seen here are under 100,000 clones, less than 80% observed once, and the top ten hold 10% to 15%. Material: PBMCs. Receptors originate from a human donor in good health.

This clone appeared a single time. The chain employs TRBV7-9 and TRBJ1-1, with 10 positions matching TRBD1. CDR3 size: 17 residues. CDR1 is SEHNR, CDR2 FQNEAQ, per germline (reference sequence). Losses at the gene ends were 4 bases for V and 0 bases for J; bases not matched to a gene: 8. This chain's CDR3 is CASSSRDRGRMNTEAFF. DNA of the CDR3: TGTGCCAGCAGCTCTCGGGACAGGGGTCGGATGAACACTGAAGCTTTCTTT.

The V call is TRBV10-2, the J call TRBJ2-7; weak D call: TRBD1 (6 bases). CDR3 length: 17 residues. Germline CDR1 is WSHSY and CDR2 is SAAADI. Trimming cost V 7 bases and J 0 bases, with 22 bases left between them. The CDR3 here is CASIQITGTQSSYEQYF. CDR3 DNA sequence: TGCGCCAGCATCCAAATCACCGGGACACAAAGCTCCTACGAGCAGTACTTC.

The chain recombines TRBV30 with TRBJ1-5; no clear D. This CDR3 is built from 14 residues. CDR1 GTSNPN and CDR2 SVGIG come from the germline V gene (reference sequence). Trimming took off 1 base at V and 3 bases at J, with 10 bases between the two ends. The CDR3 sequence is CAWSARNNNQPQHF. CDR3 DNA sequence: TGTGCCTGGAGTGCCAGAAACAACAATCAGCCCCAGCATTTT.

Details on this clone: This sample includes further DNA sequences coding for the same CDR3. V and J are TRBV5-1 and TRBJ1-1, with D possibly matching TRBD1 (5 bases). Trimming took off 6 bases at V and 5 bases at J, with 11 bases between the two ends. In germline, CDR1 is SGHRS, CDR2 YFSETQ. This CDR3 has 12 residues. In nucleotides, the CDR3 is TGCGCCAGCACCTCCCAGGGAACTGAAGCTTTCTTT. Translated, it gives CASTSQGTEAFF.

The V call is TRBV6-1, the J call TRBJ2-7; weak D call: TRBD1 (5 bases). The germline V and J ends were trimmed by 1 base and 0 bases, with 7 bases remaining between them. The CDR3 sequence is 14 residues long. Germline V gene sequence: CDR1 MNHNS, CDR2 SASEGT. CDR3 DNA sequence: TGTGCCAGCAGTGAAGATGGGGCCTCCTACGAGCAGTACTTC. It codes for CASSEDGASYEQYF.

This chain uses TRBV29-1 with TRBJ2-2; 12 bases fit TRBD2. The CDR3 contains 15 residues. After removal of 6 bases from V and 3 bases from J, the junction contained 5 bases not matched to a gene. The V gene's germline CDR1 is SQVTM and CDR2 ANQGSEA. CDR3 region: CSVGLAGIDTGELFF. The CDR3 nucleotides are TGCAGCGTCGGACTAGCGGGGATCGACACCGGGGAGCTGTTTTTT.

The CDR3 DNA reads as TGTGCCAGCAGCTTAGCATGGAGGAGCAATGAGCAGTTCTTC. Protein: CASSLAWRSNEQFF. The chain carries TRBV11-2 and TRBJ2-1, with D possibly TRBD2 on 5 matching bases. Trimming took 1 base from V and 6 from J, leaving 10 bases between them. There are 14 residues in the CDR3. Germline V CDR1 and CDR2: SGHAT, FQNNGV.

The chain links TRBV9 to TRBJ2-7; 7 bases are shared with TRBD1. J lost 0 bases, V lost 0 bases, and 3 bases had no gene match. The CDR3 covers 15 residues. CDR1 and CDR2 (germline): SGDLS, YYNGEE. CDR3 in amino acids: CASSVGTGFSYEQYF. CDR3 in DNA: TGTGCCAGCAGCGTAGGGACAGGTTTCTCCTACGAGCAGTACTTC.

The chain carries TRBV18 and TRBJ1-2; TRBD1 matches 8 bases. With 2 bases clipped from V and 6 bases from J, the junction kept 8 bases outside the gene matches. Looked up from germline, CDR1 is KGHSH and CDR2 is LQKENI. The CDR3 extends over 15 amino acids. CDR3 sequence: CASSPNRQGKDGYTF. In DNA form, the CDR3 reads TGTGCCAGCTCACCAAATAGACAGGGGAAGGATGGCTACACCTTC.

This clone appeared a single time. The chain is built from TRBV5-6 and TRBJ2-3; 10 bases fit TRBD2. V lost 4 bases and J lost 5; bases outside the gene matches: 10. The CDR3 is 16 amino acids. Germline-derived CDR1 and CDR2 are SGHDT and YYEEEE. The CDR3 loop is CASSKMSGGARDTQYF. The CDR3 nucleotides are TGTGCCAGCAGCAAAATGAGCGGGGGGGCTAGAGATACGCAGTATTTT.

This clone appeared a few times. The chain joins TRBV6-5 to TRBJ1-1; 10 nucleotides align to TRBD1. This CDR3 has 14 residues. The V gene end was trimmed by 7 bases and the J gene end by 5 bases; junction bases not matched to a gene: 7. The germline CDR1 and CDR2 sequences are MNHEY and SVGAGI. The CDR3 region is CASKTGGVGTEAFF. DNA of the CDR3: TGTGCCAGCAAGACAGGGGGCGTAGGGACTGAAGCTTTCTTT.

This chain connects TRBV7-7 to TRBJ2-1, with D possibly TRBD1 on 6 matching bases. The germline V gene encodes CDR1 SSHAT and CDR2 FNYEAQ (reference sequence). There are 12 residues in the CDR3. Deletions cut 11 bases from V and 7 bases from J, with 15 bases between. CDR3 nucleotides: TGTGCCCGGCACAGGGTGGGGAATGAGCAGTTCTTC. Translating gives CARHRVGNEQFF.

CDR3 in DNA: TGTGCCACCAGCAGAGGGAGGGGAGCTAACTATGGCTACACCTTC. It yields the protein CATSRGRGANYGYTF. The genes are TRBV15 and TRBJ1-2; D is possibly TRBD1 (5 bases). CDR1 is LNHNV and CDR2 is YYDKDF in the germline V gene (reference sequence). V was cut by 1 base and J by 0 bases, with 9 bases left in between. The CDR3 contains 15 residues.

This clone was observed once. The rearrangement links TRBV27 to TRBJ2-5; TRBD2 agrees at 8 bases. CDR3 length: 14 amino acids. Germline V gene lookup returns CDR1 MNHEY and CDR2 SMNVEV (reference sequence). V shed 6 bases and J 5 bases; nucleotides not matched to a gene: 8. CDR3 DNA: TGTGCCAGCAGACCCCCCGGACTAGCTGAGACCCAGTACTTC. It encodes CASRPPGLAETQYF.

This clone was seen a handful of times. This chain connects TRBV5-6 to TRBJ2-7; unclear D gene. The CDR3 loop spans 13 amino acids. Germline V CDR1 and CDR2: SGHDT, YYEEEE. The ends were cut back, 0 bases at V and 4 bases at J, with 8 bases in the middle. The CDR3 loop is CASSLAYDYEQYF. CDR3 nucleotides: TGTGCCAGCAGCTTGGCCTATGATTACGAGCAGTACTTC.

This chain's CDR3 is CASSWDRSYEQYF. CDR3 DNA sequence: TGCGCCAGCAGCTGGGACAGATCCTACGAGCAGTACTTC. This chain connects TRBV5-1 to TRBJ2-7, with 7 bases lining up with TRBD1. V was clipped by 3 bases and J by 1 base; unmatched bases: 1. The CDR3 contains 13 residues. Germline CDR1 SGHRS, CDR2 YFSETQ.

The chain uses TRBV7-2 and TRBJ2-6, with a tentative D call TRBD1 (5 bases). Trimming cost V 0 bases and J 6 bases, with 15 bases left between them. CDR1 is SGHTA, CDR2 FQGNSA, per germline. The CDR3 is made up of 17 amino acids. The CDR3 reads CASSLALLGGAANVLTF. The CDR3, as DNA: TGTGCCAGCAGCTTAGCCCTTCTGGGTGGGGCGGCCAACGTCCTGACTTTC.

The rearrangement uses TRBV19 and TRBJ1-2; D is ambiguous. V was shortened by 2 bases and J by 2 bases, with 12 bases between the two germline ends. From germline, CDR1 is LNHDA and CDR2 SQIVND (reference sequence). CDR3 length: 15 residues. CDR3 in amino acids: CASSINPPGNYGYTF. The CDR3 DNA reads TGTGCCAGTAGTATAAACCCCCCGGGGAACTATGGCTACACCTTC. The whole variable domain, remainder taken from reference TRBV19 and TRBJ1-2, is DGGITQSPKYLFRKEGQNVTLSCEQNLNHDAMYWYRQDPGQGLRLIYYSQIVNDFQKGDIAEGYSVSREKKESFPLTVTSAQKNPTAFYLCASSINPPGNYGYTFGSGTRLTVV.

In DNA form, the CDR3 reads TGTGCCACCACGACCCCCAGGGGGACCACCGGGGAGCTGTTTTTT. It translates to CATTTPRGTTGELFF. V is TRBV11-2 and J is TRBJ2-2, with 7 bases matching TRBD1. V was pared by 10 bases and J by 4 bases, with 12 bases of the junction left unmatched. This CDR3 region has 15 residues. Germline V gene sequence: CDR1 SGHAT, CDR2 FQNNGV.